This T cell receptor beta chain was recorded in a study of cytomegalovirus exposure and HLA in healthy donors. The CDR3 is 13 residues long. Germline V gene sequence: CDR1 MNHNS, CDR2 SASEGT. Notes on the study in general: Later analysis suggested most CMV-associated TCR beta chains were HLA-restricted.

Comments on this clone: The antigen is undetermined. A junction end diverges from the germline sequence, so it may reflect a read error. This specimen includes other DNA sequences encoding the same CDR3.

Amplification used 60 Vbeta primers and 13 Jbeta primers. The data were produced by immunoSEQ multiplex PCR, yet TCRdb's version contains in-frame clones alone and is incomplete. The table has 75,000 to 100,000 clones, over 75% seen once. The source material was PBMCs. This rearrangement joins TRBV6-1 to TRBJ1-6, with a tentative D call TRBD1 (6 bases). The clonotype comes from a man aged 40-49 years in good health and CMV-seronegative. As DNA, the CDR3 is TGTGCCAGCAGCGGACAGTTTAATTCCCCCCTCCACTTT. Its protein is CASSGQFNSPLHF.